These 7 T cell receptor beta chains were sequenced from one sample in a study of blood T cell repertoires in COVID-19 (dated by TCRdb to the early 2020s). The library came from the immunoSEQ multiplex PCR assay. As stored in TCRdb, this immuneACCESS dataset retains in-frame rearrangements with V and J assigned. A fraction of the clones does not appear; measured against another copy, unresolved V genes explain less than half of the discrepancy, and the remainder lacks a known reason. This sample holds approximately 200,000 clones; about nine tenths were observed only once. The ten largest clones represent 3.5% to 5% of the sample. The sequenced material came from peripheral blood. All receptors derive from a woman aged 25-40 years with acute or convalescent COVID-19.

J is TRBJ2-1 and V is TRBV4-1; 11 positions agree with TRBD2. The CDR3 has 13 residues. V trimming: 3 bases; J trimming: 15 bases; junction bases outside the gene matches: 7. Germline CDR1 and CDR2: MGHRA and YSYEKL. The CDR3 nucleotides read TGCGCCAGCAGCCAGAGTACTAGCGGGAGTCCGTTCTTC. Its protein product is CASSQSTSGSPFF.

The rearrangement links TRBV28 to TRBJ2-1; 11 bases line up with TRBD2. Looked up from germline, CDR1 is MDHEN and CDR2 is SYDVKM. Trimming cost V 5 bases and J 7 bases; bases outside gene matches: 16. The CDR3 runs 18 residues. CDR3 sequence reads: CASSPPDLAGGPNNEQFF. CDR3 coding DNA: TGTGCCAGCAGTCCACCCGACTTAGCGGGAGGGCCGAATAATGAGCAGTTCTTC.

V is TRBV9 and J is TRBJ1-1; 7 positions match TRBD1. V gave up 2 bases and J gave up 2 bases; unmatched junction bases: 9. The CDR3 is 16 residues long. The V gene's germline CDR1 is SGDLS and CDR2 YYNGEE. CDR3 bases: TGTGCCAGCAGCGTGGGACCGGGGACAGCTAACACTGAAGCTTTCTTT. Protein sequence: CASSVGPGTANTEAFF.

The rearrangement links TRBV7-9 to TRBJ2-1; no definite D call. The CDR3 consists of 12 residues. Per the germline V gene, CDR1 is SEHNR and CDR2 is FQNEAQ (reference sequence). V lost 5 bases and J lost 4, with 6 bases in between. The CDR3 protein is CASSPLYNEQFF. For the CDR3, the DNA is TGTGCCAGCAGCCCGTTGTACAATGAGCAGTTCTTC.

The V gene is TRBV6-5, the J gene TRBJ2-1; TRBD2 matches at 10 bases. The J segment lost 7 bases and the V segment lost 6 bases, leaving 9 bases of the junction unmatched. The CDR3 sequence is 15 residues long. Germline V gene sequence: CDR1 MNHEY, CDR2 SVGAGI. The CDR3 DNA sequence: TGTGCCAGCAGGCCCAGCGGGAGGGCTTGGAATGAGCAGTTCTTC. Its translation: CASRPSGRAWNEQFF.

This rearrangement joins TRBV27 to TRBJ2-2; TRBD1 matches at 8 bases. The germline CDR1 and CDR2 sequences are MNHEY and SMNVEV (reference sequence). With 6 bases clipped from V and 0 bases from J, the junction kept 6 bases outside the gene matches. There are 16 residues in the CDR3. The CDR3 sequence is CASRTGGYPNTGELFF. DNA of the CDR3: TGTGCCAGCAGAACAGGGGGGTACCCGAACACCGGGGAGCTGTTTTTT.

This rearrangement joins TRBV2 to TRBJ2-1; 8 positions agree with TRBD2. Germline CDR1 and CDR2: SNHLY and FYNNEI. The CDR3 has 15 residues. V lost 7 bases, J lost 0 bases, and 5 bases stayed unmatched. DNA of the CDR3: TGTGCCAGCACACGGGAGGGCCCCTCCTACAATGAGCAGTTCTTC. Translating it yields CASTREGPSYNEQFF. Filled out from reference TRBV2 and TRBJ2-1, the complete variable domain reads EPEVTQTPSHQVTQMGQEVILRCVPISNHLYFYWYRQILGQKVEFLVSFYNNEISEKSEIFDDQFSVERPDGSNFTLKIRSTKLEDSAMYFCASTREGPSYNEQFFGPGTRLTVL.